The source of this TCR beta chain is a study of vaccination effects on CD4 cells after COVID-19. Overall study findings and caveats: No early post-infection timepoints were available in the study, which also included few convalescent patients.

Some clones are missing from TCRdb's copy, which holds only in-frame ones; the method was immunoSEQ multiplex PCR. The sample includes roughly 70,000 clones, 73% of them seen just once. Sequencing followed a ViraFEST assay step that expanded antigen-specific CD4+ T cells with viral peptide pools. After roughly eleven days in culture, the CD4+ T cells were isolated. The person acquired a PCR-confirmed SARS-CoV-2 infection between March and December 2020. It was an HIV-1 Nef peptide pool that made up the negative control culture. Details on this clone: Its cognate antigen is unknown.

Germline V gene data show CDR1 as SGHDN and CDR2 as FVKESK. There are 13 residues in the CDR3. Trimming cost V 0 bases and J 8 bases, with 10 bases left between them. This chain connects TRBV14 to TRBJ1-2; D is ambiguous. The sequence was obtained from a human donor who had a prior SARS-CoV-2 infection. The sample in question was CD4+ T cells from PBMCs cultured with HIV peptides, obtained before COVID-19 vaccination. As to subset: HIV-1 Nef peptide pool negative control/reference culture. CDR3: CASSQDQVLGYTF. The CDR3 DNA reads as TGTGCCAGCAGCCAAGACCAGGTTCTCGGCTACACCTTC.